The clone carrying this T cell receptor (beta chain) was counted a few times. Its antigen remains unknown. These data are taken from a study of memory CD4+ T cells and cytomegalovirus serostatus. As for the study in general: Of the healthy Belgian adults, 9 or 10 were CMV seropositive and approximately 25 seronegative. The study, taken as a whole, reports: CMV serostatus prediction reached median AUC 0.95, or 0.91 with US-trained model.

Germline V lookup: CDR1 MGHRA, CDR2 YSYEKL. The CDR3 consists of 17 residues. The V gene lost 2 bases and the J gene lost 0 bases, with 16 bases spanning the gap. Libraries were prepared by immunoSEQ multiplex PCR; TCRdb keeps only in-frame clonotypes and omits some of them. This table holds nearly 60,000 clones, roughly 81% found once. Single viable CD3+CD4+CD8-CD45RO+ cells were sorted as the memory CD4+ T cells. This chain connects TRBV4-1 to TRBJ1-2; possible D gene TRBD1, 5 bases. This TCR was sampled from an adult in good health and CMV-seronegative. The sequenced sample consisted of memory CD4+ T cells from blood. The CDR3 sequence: CASSQRREGPTNYGYTF. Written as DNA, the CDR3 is TGCGCCAGCAGCCAACGACGGGAGGGGCCCACTAACTATGGCTACACCTTC.